The next 24 T cell receptor beta chains were all read from a single sample in a study of tumor-infiltrating lymphocytes in oesophageal squamous cell carcinoma. TCRdb independently ran MiXCR on the PCR reads; one entry per CDR3 protein. Of roughly 9,700 distinct CDR3 sequences in the sample, roughly 64% were seen once. Sequencing input: esophageal tumor tissue. These receptors all stem from a female donor with esophageal squamous cell carcinoma.

The chain carries TRBV5-1 and TRBJ2-2; the D gene is possibly TRBD2 (6 bases). Germline V gene sequence: CDR1 SGHRS, CDR2 YFSETQ. Between the trimmed V and J ends, which lost 1 base and 3 bases, there was a span of 13 bases. There are 16 residues in the CDR3. As DNA, the CDR3 is TGCGCCAGCAGCTTGCATCCTAGCGAAGACACCGGGGAGCTGTTTTTT. It encodes CASSLHPSEDTGELFF.

Sample share makes this clonotype medium-sized. The chain joins TRBV24-1 to TRBJ1-5; D is undetermined. CDR1 is KGHDR, CDR2 SFDVKD, per germline. The CDR3 is 14 residues long. The germline V and J ends were trimmed by 0 bases and 3 bases, with 5 bases remaining between them. Here the CDR3 reads CATSDLSINQPQHF. DNA for the CDR3: TGTGCCACCAGTGATTTGAGCATCAATCAGCCCCAGCATTTT.

This clonotype was seen a few times. The J gene is TRBJ2-5, the V gene TRBV7-3; D not certain. The CDR3 has 15 residues. Germline CDR1 is SGHTA and CDR2 is FQGTGA. The V gene lost 2 bases and the J gene lost 1 base, with 11 bases spanning the gap. This CDR3 reads CASSLFGGSQETQYF. The CDR3 nucleotides are TGTGCCAGCAGCTTATTCGGTGGCTCCCAAGAGACCCAGTACTTC.

V and J are TRBV12-3 or TRBV12-4 and TRBJ2-2; 8 bases match TRBD1. The J call may be incorrect, as the DNA end agrees better with TRBJ1-4. The CDR3 loop spans 15 amino acids. The CDR3 sequence is CASSSTGALNEKLFF. CDR3 DNA: TGTGCCAGCAGCTCGACAGGGGCCTTAAATGAAAAACTGTTTTTT.

There are a few counts of this clonotype. The V call is TRBV7-9, the J call TRBJ2-1; 7 nucleotides align to TRBD2. The length of the CDR3 is 14 residues. Trimming took 4 bases from V and 3 from J; bases not matched to a gene: 3. Per the germline V gene, CDR1 is SEHNR and CDR2 is FQNEAQ (reference sequence). DNA of the CDR3: TGTGCCAGCAGCTCAGCGGGAAACTACAATGAGCAGTTCTTC. This translates into CASSSAGNYNEQFF.

V usage is TRBV7-2 and J usage is TRBJ2-7; TRBD1 agrees at 7 bases. With the DNA end fitting TRBJ1-2 better, the J assignment may be wrong. Germline-derived CDR1 and CDR2 are SGHTA and FQGNSA. The CDR3 is 14 amino acids. CDR3 nucleotide sequence: TGTGCCAGCAGCTCCCCCGGGACAGCCTATGGCTACACCTTC. It yields the protein CASSSPGTAYGYTF.

A few counts support this clonotype. The V and J genes are TRBV7-2 and TRBJ2-1, with TRBD2 as a possible D gene (6 bases). The CDR3 is 17 amino acids. Trimming pared 2 bases from V and 2 bases from J, leaving 16 bases between. The V gene's germline CDR1 is SGHTA and CDR2 FQGNSA. CDR3 protein: CASSLNFVTRAYNEQFF. In nucleotides, the CDR3 is TGTGCCAGCAGCTTAAATTTTGTGACTAGGGCCTACAATGAGCAGTTCTTC.

V and J are TRBV11-2 and TRBJ2-1; no clear D gene. This CDR3 contains 14 residues. Looked up from germline, CDR1 is SGHAT and CDR2 is FQNNGV. V gave up 1 base and J gave up 5 bases, with 9 bases separating them. CDR3 region: CASSLGSSDNEQFF. In nucleotides, the CDR3 is TGTGCCAGCAGCTTAGGTAGCAGCGACAATGAGCAGTTCTTC.

This clonotype was seen only once. The rearrangement links TRBV7-6 to TRBJ1-3; perhaps TRBD1 as D (6 bases). Germline values: CDR1 SGHVS, CDR2 FNYEAQ. V dropped 5 bases and J dropped 4 bases, with 18 bases sitting between them. This CDR3 has 16 residues. CDR3 protein: CASSPTRGAQGNTIYF. CDR3 DNA: TGTGCCAGCAGCCCGACCCGGGGGGCGCAAGGAAACACCATATATTTT.

The rearrangement links TRBV7-9 to TRBJ2-3; D not resolved. CDR3 length: 13 amino acids. The V gene lost 6 bases and the J gene lost 5 bases, with 12 bases spanning the gap. The germline V gene has CDR1 SEHNR and CDR2 FQNEAQ (reference sequence). CDR3: CASRLIAKDTQYF. Written as DNA, the CDR3 is TGTGCCAGCAGACTCATCGCTAAAGATACGCAGTATTTT.

This clonotype turned up a few times. The J gene is TRBJ1-2, the V gene TRBV7-2, with TRBD1 identical over 9 bases. The V gene's germline CDR1 is SGHTA and CDR2 FQGNSA. The CDR3 covers 16 residues. V lost 1 base to trimming and J lost 3 bases; unmatched junction nucleotides: 6. This CDR3 reads CASSLGGGQGYYGYTF. The CDR3 DNA reads TGTGCCAGCAGCTTAGGAGGTGGACAGGGGTACTATGGCTACACCTTC.

This chain connects TRBV6-5 to TRBJ2-6; maybe TRBD2 (7 bases). The J call may be in error: the DNA end matches TRBJ2-4 better. Germline V lookup: CDR1 MNHEY, CDR2 SVGAGI. The CDR3 is made up of 15 amino acids. The CDR3 DNA is TGTGCCAGCATGCTACAGGGAGGGTCCAAAAACATTCAGTACTTC. This encodes CASMLQGGSKNIQYF.

V gene TRBV7-3 combines with J gene TRBJ2-5, with 12 bases that match TRBD2. The CDR3 has 15 amino acids. The V gene end was trimmed by 5 bases and the J gene end by 5 bases; junction bases not matched to a gene: 6. Germline loops: CDR1 SGHTA, CDR2 FQGTGA. CDR3 DNA: TGTGCCAGCAGCCCTAGCGGGAGGGCCGGGGAGACCCAGTACTTC. Residues: CASSPSGRAGETQYF.

This clonotype was detected only a few times. The chain employs TRBV7-8 and TRBJ2-1; the D gene is possibly TRBD2 (5 bases). The ends were cut back, 2 bases at V and 5 bases at J, with 16 bases in the middle. The CDR3 is 16 residues long. Germline CDR1 and CDR2: SGHVS and FQNEAQ. The DNA of the CDR3 is TGTGCCAGCAGCTTAAAAAGGCTAGTGACTAACAATGAGCAGTTCTTC. Protein sequence: CASSLKRLVTNNEQFF.

In its sample, this clonotype is hyperexpanded. V gene TRBV6-1 combines with J gene TRBJ2-4; D gene unclear. The V gene's germline CDR1 is MNHNS and CDR2 SASEGT. The CDR3 is 11 residues long. Trimming pared 7 bases from V and 1 base from J, leaving 2 bases between. CDR3 coding DNA: TGTGCCAGCACCGCCAAAAACATTCAGTACTTC. Translating it yields CASTAKNIQYF.

Points on this clonotype: A junction boundary mismatches the germline segment, possibly from a read error. V gene TRBV7-7 combines with J gene TRBJ2-6, with 11 bases aligning to TRBD2. The CDR3 loop spans 17 amino acids. CDR1 is SSHAT, CDR2 FNYEAQ, per germline (reference sequence). The CDR3 reads CASSPYSGRAGANVLTF. The DNA for the CDR3 is TGTGCTAGCAGCCCCTATAGCGGGAGGGCTGGGGCCAACGTCCTGACTTTC.

In this sample, this clonotype turned up a few times. The chain carries TRBV7-8 and TRBJ2-4; 11 nucleotides agree with TRBD1. The junction had 5 bases not matched to a gene; V was cut back by 4 bases and J by 6 bases. This CDR3 has 15 amino acids. Per the germline V gene, CDR1 is SGHVS and CDR2 is FQNEAQ. In nucleotides, the CDR3 is TGTGCCAGCAGCTGGGGGACAGGGGGATTAAACATTCAGTACTTC. It is translated as CASSWGTGGLNIQYF.

J is TRBJ2-7 and V is TRBV7-2; 7 nucleotides agree with TRBD2. In germline, CDR1 is SGHTA, CDR2 FQGNSA. The CDR3 has 15 amino acids. The V segment lost 5 bases and the J segment 3 bases; nucleotides outside the gene matches: 10. CDR3 sequence (DNA): TGTGCCAGCAGCCCCCGGCGGGAGCCCCGCTACGAGCAGTACTTC. This translates into CASSPRREPRYEQYF.

Comments on this clonotype: Possible read error: a much larger clone is one base away. This chain links TRBV5-6 with TRBJ2-7; D not certain. CDR1 and CDR2 (germline): SGHDT, YYEEEE. Trimming stripped 0 bases from V and 2 bases from J, with 6 bases between. CDR3 length: 13 residues. The CDR3 DNA reads as TGTGCCAGCAGCTTGGCCGGACCCTACGAGCAGTACTTC. This translates into CASSLAGPYEQYF.

There are a few counts of this clonotype. It is likely a read error, because the conserved phenylalanine at the end of the CDR3 is missing. The DNA is omitted, as the CDR3 cannot be located on it reliably, and the CDR3 follows TCRdb's listing. The chain combines TRBV7-8 with TRBJ2-6; the DNA was not used to check the table's D call, TRBD1. Germline CDR1 reads SGHVS; CDR2 reads FQNEAQ. The CDR3 numbers 9 amino acids, ends counted. This CDR3 is CASSSEDGT.

The rearrangement uses TRBV24-1 and TRBJ2-1; TRBD2 matches at 8 bases. Trimming took 4 bases from V and 10 from J; bases not matched to a gene: 5. This CDR3 contains 13 residues. Per the germline V gene, CDR1 is KGHDR and CDR2 is SFDVKD. CDR3: CATSELSGKEQFF. CDR3 in DNA: TGTGCCACCAGTGAACTTAGCGGGAAAGAGCAGTTCTTC.

The genes are TRBV7-2 and TRBJ2-7, with D hard to call. The closer fit of TRBJ2-5 to the DNA end suggests the J call may be wrong. CDR1 is SGHTA, CDR2 FQGNSA, per germline. There are 13 residues in the CDR3. The CDR3 protein is CASSPPVSQTQYF. The CDR3 DNA reads TGTGCCAGCAGCCCCCCAGTTTCGCAGACCCAGTACTTC.

This clonotype has just a few counts. This chain connects TRBV10-2 to TRBJ2-3, with TRBD1 matching over 8 bases. TRBJ2-5 matches the DNA end more closely, so the J call is doubtful. CDR1 is WSHSY, CDR2 SAAADI, per germline. The CDR3 loop spans 13 amino acids. Here the CDR3 reads CASNSGQAETQYF. In DNA, the CDR3 is TGCGCCAGCAACTCGGGACAGGCAGAGACCCAGTACTTC.

The chain carries TRBV6-8 and TRBJ2-3, with TRBD2 as a possible D gene (6 bases). The CDR3 is 14 residues long. CDR1 is MNHGY and CDR2 is SAAAGT in the germline V gene. The V end lost 2 bases, the J end lost 4 bases, and 10 bases lay between the germline ends. Here the CDR3 reads CASSYGLAPDTQYF. In DNA form, the CDR3 reads TGTGCCAGCAGTTACGGTCTAGCGCCAGATACGCAGTATTTT.